This T cell receptor beta chain was found in a study of PD-L1 blockade in urothelial cancer. Germline V CDR1 and CDR2: SGHKS, YYEKEE (reference sequence). The V segment lost 1 base and the J segment 5 bases; nucleotides outside the gene matches: 4. The CDR3 spans 15 residues. Here immunoSEQ multiplex PCR was the method, and the copy in TCRdb shows in-frame clones only, minus some. The sample records tens of thousands of clones, 81% being singletons. Time point given: pretreatment peripheral blood. This material consisted of PBMCs, taken around atezolizumab (anti-PD-L1) treatment. The receptor was isolated from a man aged 65 to 79 with urothelial cancer. The chain employs TRBV5-5 and TRBJ2-1; TRBD1 matches 9 bases. The CDR3 spells CASSLTGGPDNEQFF. DNA for the CDR3: TGTGCCAGCAGCTTGACAGGGGGCCCAGACAATGAGCAGTTCTTC.